Included here is one T cell receptor beta chain sequence, with context. Its cognate antigen is unknown. The repertoire was sequenced with immunoSEQ multiplex PCR; TCRdb's copy has only in-frame clones and lacks some. The sample carries about 260,000 clones, approximately 95% recorded once. The sample belongs to a study of T cell responses to AZD1222 COVID-19 vaccine. Study-level points and caveats: In all cases, repertoires were sampled only after the peak T cell response. The donors showed a predominance of white British ancestry and of females, with possible underestimation of clonal diversity. Baseline serology detected seropositivity in only 6 or 7 AZD1222 recipients. Spike regions recognized by vaccine-associated CD4 TCRs spanned the protein, led by 160-218 and 743-854.

Germline V gene data show CDR1 as SGDLS and CDR2 as YYNGEE. The V segment lost 3 bases and the J segment 5 bases; nucleotides outside the gene matches: 18. This CDR3 is built from 20 residues. This chain joins TRBV9 and TRBJ2-5, with 14 bases matching TRBD2. The TCR comes from an adult in good health. This material consisted of peripheral blood, taken on day 0 of AZD1222 vaccination. Here the CDR3 reads CASSGPRSGTSGSVWETQYF. CDR3 nucleotide sequence: TGTGCCAGCAGCGGCCCCCGGTCCGGGACTAGCGGGAGTGTTTGGGAGACCCAGTACTTC.